Presented here are 30 T cell receptor beta chains from one specimen sequenced in a study of early T cells in non-severe SARS-CoV-2 infection. A single record per CDR3 protein comes from TCRdb applying MiXCR to the 5' RACE reads. The sample yields tens of thousands of distinct CDR3 sequences, 9.5% to 15% seen once. Source material: whole blood. Receptor source: an adult who was a healthcare worker with PCR-confirmed SARS-CoV-2 infection or an uninfected control (not recorded which).

The chain has TRBV9 and TRBJ2-1; possible D gene TRBD2, 5 bases. The CDR3 sequence is 16 residues long. The ends were cut back, 2 bases at V and 1 base at J, with 13 bases in the middle. Germline CDR1 and CDR2: SGDLS and YYNGEE. The CDR3 DNA follows: TGTGCCAGCAGCGTGAACTCGGGCGGGTCCTACAATGAGCAGTTCTTC. This translates into CASSVNSGGSYNEQFF.

The sample holds many counts of this clonotype. The chain employs TRBV11-2 and TRBJ2-3, with unresolved D. The CDR3 runs to 12 residues. Germline CDR1 is SGHAT and CDR2 is FQNNGV. V shed 8 bases and J shed 1 base, with 7 bases lying between them. CDR3 sequence (DNA): TGTGCCAGCTCCCATGGCACAGATACGCAGTATTTT. The encoded protein is CASSHGTDTQYF.

The chain joins TRBV18 to TRBJ2-7, with 8 bases aligning to TRBD1. Germline assignment: CDR1 KGHSH and CDR2 LQKENI. The CDR3 sequence is 14 residues long. The trim removed 3 bases at V and 3 bases at J, leaving 4 bases unmatched. CDR3 loop: CASSPLGQDYEQYF. The CDR3 nucleotides read TGTGCCAGCTCACCGCTGGGACAGGACTACGAGCAGTACTTC.

Many counts were recorded for this clonotype. The rearrangement uses TRBV5-1 and TRBJ1-1; TRBD1 matches 10 bases. Losses at the gene ends were 3 bases for V and 6 bases for J; bases not matched to a gene: 5. Germline CDR1 is SGHRS and CDR2 is YFSETQ. The CDR3 sequence is 14 residues long. The CDR3 bases are TGCGCCAGCAGCTCCCGGGACAGGGGACCTGAAGCTTTCTTT. Protein: CASSSRDRGPEAFF.

The chain has TRBV29-1 and TRBJ2-3, with D unresolved. Germline V gene lookup returns CDR1 SQVTM and CDR2 ANQGSEA. The CDR3 length is 13 residues. The ends were cut back, 0 bases at V and 2 bases at J, with 6 bases in the middle. CDR3 in DNA: TGCAGCGTTGAAGATTCGGACACAGATACGCAGTATTTT. Encoded protein: CSVEDSDTDTQYF.

The V call is TRBV7-2, the J call TRBJ2-5, with 10 bases that match TRBD2. Germline V gene sequence: CDR1 SGHTA, CDR2 FQGNSA. The CDR3 sequence is 14 residues long. J was trimmed by 5 bases and V by 5 bases; bases with no gene match: 5. Written as DNA, the CDR3 is TGTGCCAGCAGCCGGAGCGGGAGGGCTGAGACCCAGTACTTC. Amino acids: CASSRSGRAETQYF.

This sequence joins TRBV28 and TRBJ2-7; D call uncertain. Looked up from germline, CDR1 is MDHEN and CDR2 is SYDVKM. The CDR3 spans 12 residues. Trimming took 1 base from V and 7 from J, leaving 8 bases between them. CDR3 region: CASSLLGFEQYF. The CDR3 DNA follows: TGTGCCAGCAGTTTATTGGGGTTTGAGCAGTACTTC. Full variable domain (missing parts from reference TRBV28 and TRBJ2-7): DVKVTQSSRYLVKRTGEKVFLECVQDMDHENMFWYRQDPGLGLRLIYFSYDVKMKEKGDIPEGYSVSREKKERFSLILESASTNQTSMYLCASSLLGFEQYFGPGTRLTVT.

This clonotype was recorded many times. The chain couples TRBV6-1 to TRBJ2-5; the D gene is possibly TRBD2 (5 bases). Per the germline V gene, CDR1 is MNHNS and CDR2 is SASEGT. This CDR3 spans 12 amino acids. Trimming stripped 7 bases from V and 2 bases from J, with 8 bases between. The CDR3 spells CASTRLQETQYF. The CDR3 region has the DNA TGTGCCAGCACGCGACTACAAGAGACCCAGTACTTC.

This clonotype was observed at least ten times. This chain uses TRBV28 with TRBJ2-7, with D perhaps TRBD1 or TRBD2 (6 bases each). This CDR3 has 14 residues. The V and J ends lost 8 bases and 0 bases respectively, with 14 bases between them. Germline V gene lookup returns CDR1 MDHEN and CDR2 SYDVKM. The CDR3 coding sequence is TGTGCCAGCCTAGCGCGGGACACCTCCTACGAGCAGTACTTC. As protein: CASLARDTSYEQYF. Variable domain in full (rest from reference TRBV28 and TRBJ2-7): DVKVTQSSRYLVKRTGEKVFLECVQDMDHENMFWYRQDPGLGLRLIYFSYDVKMKEKGDIPEGYSVSREKKERFSLILESASTNQTSMYLCASLARDTSYEQYFGPGTRLTVT.

This clonotype was seen at least ten times. The V and J genes are TRBV18 and TRBJ2-7, with D possibly TRBD1 on 6 matching bases. Per the germline V gene, CDR1 is KGHSH and CDR2 is LQKENI. Trimming took 6 bases from V and 5 from J, leaving 17 bases between them. This CDR3 is built from 14 residues. CDR3 DNA sequence: TGTGCCAGCTCTCAGGGCAGGGGTATTGACGAGCAGTACTTC. It yields the protein CASSQGRGIDEQYF.

In this sample, this clonotype turned up many times. V is TRBV20-1 and J is TRBJ2-2, with 10 bases fitting TRBD1. V lost 6 bases to trimming and J lost 6 bases; unmatched junction nucleotides: 10. The germline gives CDR1 DFQATT, CDR2 SNEGSKA (reference sequence). The CDR3 consists of 15 residues. CDR3 DNA sequence: TGCAGTGCCAAGCCGGGACAGGGGAGCGCCGGGGAGCTGTTTTTT. Its translation is CSAKPGQGSAGELFF.

This clonotype showed up just a few times. This chain connects TRBV28 to TRBJ1-1; D unresolved. The CDR3 contains 10 residues. With 6 bases removed from V and 4 bases from J, the gap between germline ends came to 3 bases. The germline V gene has CDR1 MDHEN and CDR2 SYDVKM. CDR3 bases: TGTGCCAGCAGCTTCACTGAAGCTTTCTTT. This translates into CASSFTEAFF.

The rearrangement links TRBV20-1 to TRBJ2-1, with 8 bases matching TRBD2. Losses at the gene ends were 0 bases for V and 4 bases for J; bases not matched to a gene: 8. From germline, CDR1 is DFQATT and CDR2 SNEGSKA (reference sequence). The CDR3 is made up of 16 amino acids. The CDR3 protein is CSARDALSGGYNEQFF. The CDR3 nucleotides are TGCAGTGCTAGAGATGCCCTAAGCGGGGGTTACAATGAGCAGTTCTTC.

CDR3 residues: CSVELGVMFADTQYF. As DNA, the CDR3 is TGCAGCGTTGAATTGGGGGTAATGTTCGCAGATACGCAGTATTTT. The chain is built from TRBV29-1 and TRBJ2-3, with D possibly being TRBD1 or TRBD2 (5 bases each). V lost 2 bases, J lost 4 bases, and 16 bases lay in between. The V gene's germline CDR1 is SQVTM and CDR2 ANQGSEA. The CDR3 is 15 residues long.

This clonotype was detected a few times. The chain uses TRBV7-9 and TRBJ2-1; 16 bases are shared with TRBD2. This CDR3 comprises 18 residues. V dropped 3 bases and J dropped 7; count of bases not matched to a gene: 9. Germline CDR1 and CDR2: SEHNR and FQNEAQ (reference sequence). The DNA of the CDR3 is TGTGCCAGCAGCTTCCCGGGACTAGCGGGAGGGCCTAGAAATGAGCAGTTCTTC. This translates into CASSFPGLAGGPRNEQFF.

This clonotype was counted at least ten times. The chain couples TRBV29-1 to TRBJ2-1; TRBD2 agrees at 14 bases. The CDR3 sequence is 16 residues long. Unmatched junction bases numbered 8, after V lost 3 bases and J lost 7 bases. Germline V gives CDR1 SQVTM, CDR2 ANQGSEA. For the CDR3, the DNA is TGCAGCGTTGAGAGGGGGGGACTAGCGGGAGTAAATGAGCAGTTCTTC. This codes for CSVERGGLAGVNEQFF.

The chain is built from TRBV7-8 and TRBJ1-6; weak D call: TRBD1 (5 bases). V was shortened by 4 bases and J by 10 bases, with 11 bases between the two germline ends. The CDR3 runs 13 residues. Germline lookup yields CDR1 SGHVS and CDR2 FQNEAQ. The CDR3 region has the DNA TGTGCCAGCAGCTGGGCGGGGCGATCACCCCTCCACTTT. Its translation: CASSWAGRSPLHF.

This clonotype has a handful of counts. CDR3 DNA sequence: TGCGCCAGCAGCCCCGGGACAGCCACAGATACGCAGTATTTT. The encoded protein is CASSPGTATDTQYF. V and J are TRBV5-1 and TRBJ2-3, with 7 bases matching TRBD1. CDR3 size: 14 residues. Germline V gene data show CDR1 as SGHRS and CDR2 as YFSETQ. After removal of 4 bases from V and 2 bases from J, the junction contained 4 bases not matched to a gene.

This clonotype was picked up many times. J is TRBJ2-3 and V is TRBV20-1, with a weak D call TRBD2 (6 bases). Trimming cost V 4 bases and J 4 bases, with 18 bases left between them. CDR1 and CDR2 from the germline V gene are DFQATT and SNEGSKA (reference sequence). The length of the CDR3 is 15 residues. CDR3 region: CSAITGSSSPDTQYF. The CDR3 bases are TGCAGTGCTATCACCGGGAGTAGTAGTCCAGATACGCAGTATTTT.

This clonotype was picked up many times. This chain uses TRBV30 with TRBJ2-7, with D uncertain. Trimming cost V 2 bases and J 2 bases, with 4 bases left between them. This CDR3 has 11 residues. Per the germline V gene, CDR1 is GTSNPN and CDR2 is SVGIG (reference sequence). The CDR3 DNA reads TGTGCCTGGAGTTCGGCCTACGAGCAGTACTTC. Translating gives CAWSSAYEQYF.

The CDR3 reads CASSLGRRGDTQYF. CDR3 coding DNA: TGTGCCAGCAGTTTAGGGCGGCGGGGAGATACGCAGTATTTT. The genes are TRBV28 and TRBJ2-3, with D perhaps matching TRBD2 (6 bases). The V end lost 2 bases, the J end lost 5 bases, and 11 bases lay between the germline ends. Germline CDR1 reads MDHEN; CDR2 reads SYDVKM. CDR3 size: 14 residues.

This clonotype was seen at least ten times. This chain links TRBV27 with TRBJ1-2; D is unresolved. Germline values: CDR1 MNHEY, CDR2 SMNVEV (reference sequence). With 5 bases removed from V and 1 base from J, the gap between germline ends came to 11 bases. This CDR3 is 14 amino acids long. CDR3 nucleotide sequence: TGTGCCAGCAGTATAGGGCCAGTTAACTATGGCTACACCTTC. Amino acids: CASSIGPVNYGYTF.

The chain uses TRBV11-2 and TRBJ2-3; D not resolved. The CDR3 extends over 15 amino acids. V was clipped by 5 bases and J by 3 bases, with 15 bases between them. The germline CDR1 and CDR2 sequences are SGHAT and FQNNGV. The CDR3 loop is CASSPGPDRTDTQYF. In DNA, the CDR3 is TGTGCCAGCAGCCCAGGACCGGATAGAACAGATACGCAGTATTTT.

Only a few counts were recorded for this clonotype. This chain joins TRBV29-1 and TRBJ2-3; tentatively, D is TRBD2 (5 bases). In germline, CDR1 is SQVTM, CDR2 ANQGSEA. V lost 1 base and J 4 bases, leaving 12 bases between the germline ends. The CDR3 has 14 amino acids. The CDR3 region has the DNA TGCAGCGTTGAAGGTGGAAAGAGGGCAGATACGCAGTATTTT. It yields the protein CSVEGGKRADTQYF.

This clonotype has more than one count but fewer than ten. The junction departs from the called germline gene at one end, perhaps through a read error. The V gene is TRBV29-1, the J gene TRBJ2-1, with 14 bases aligning to TRBD2. Germline-derived CDR1 and CDR2 are SQVTM and ANQGSEA. The CDR3 is 17 residues long. DNA of the CDR3: TGCAGCGTAGAAGGACTAGCGGGAGGAGTCACCTACAATGAGCAGTTCTTC. Translated, it gives CSVEGLAGGVTYNEQFF.

The rearrangement links TRBV7-8 to TRBJ1-1, with D unresolved. Germline V gene lookup returns CDR1 SGHVS and CDR2 FQNEAQ. The CDR3 totals 15 residues. The ends were cut back, 5 bases at V and 1 base at J, with 14 bases in the middle. CDR3: CASSLSVAGNTEAFF. CDR3 bases: TGTGCCAGCAGCCTTAGTGTAGCCGGGAACACTGAAGCTTTCTTT.

The chain uses TRBV4-2 and TRBJ2-5, with 10 positions matching TRBD2. CDR1 is LGHNA, CDR2 YNFKEQ, per germline. The CDR3 has 15 residues. Trimming took 1 base from V and 5 from J; bases not matched to a gene: 4. The CDR3 reads CASSQVLAGSETQYF. The DNA of the CDR3 is TGTGCCAGCAGCCAAGTACTAGCGGGGAGTGAGACCCAGTACTTC.

The genes are TRBV30 and TRBJ1-1; 10 positions match TRBD1. Germline CDR1 reads GTSNPN; CDR2 reads SVGIG (reference sequence). This CDR3 contains 14 residues. V trimming: 3 bases; J trimming: 0 bases; junction bases outside the gene matches: 1. The CDR3, as DNA: TGTGCCTGGAGGGGACAGGGGATGAACACTGAAGCTTTCTTT. It is translated as CAWRGQGMNTEAFF.

The rearrangement joins TRBV20-1 to TRBJ1-6; D is unclear. Germline V CDR1 and CDR2: DFQATT, SNEGSKA (reference sequence). The CDR3 length is 12 residues. Trimming stripped 0 bases from V and 9 bases from J, with 6 bases between. CDR3 residues: CSAREARSPLHF. The CDR3 bases are TGCAGTGCTAGAGAGGCCCGTTCACCCCTCCACTTT.

This clonotype was observed a handful of times. The genes are TRBV20-1 and TRBJ2-5; tentatively, D is TRBD1 (6 bases). The CDR3 runs 16 residues. The ends were cut back, 5 bases at V and 1 base at J, with 20 bases in the middle. Germline lookup yields CDR1 DFQATT and CDR2 SNEGSKA (reference sequence). The CDR3 DNA reads as TGCAGTGCTGGCATTCCAACAGGGACCTTCCAAGAGACCCAGTACTTC. Translated, it gives CSAGIPTGTFQETQYF.